This T cell receptor beta chain was observed in a study of blood T cell repertoires in COVID-19. CDR1 LNHDA and CDR2 SQIVND come from the germline V gene (reference sequence). The CDR3 is 15 amino acids. J lost 5 bases, V lost 6 bases, and 7 bases had no gene match. Generated by immunoSEQ multiplex PCR, the TCRdb table keeps only in-frame clones and is missing some. Of hundreds of thousands of clones listed, 70% to 90% were seen once; the top ten hold around 1.2%. What was sequenced was peripheral blood. This chain links TRBV19 with TRBJ2-5; 12 bases are a match to TRBD2. The source is a man aged 40-55 years with acute or convalescent COVID-19. The CDR3 DNA reads TGTGCCAGTAGCGTTTGGACTAGCGGGGTGGAGACCCAGTACTTC. Translating it yields CASSVWTSGVETQYF.